The text below deals with one T cell receptor beta chain. The data belong to a study of blood T cell repertoires in COVID-19. Original methodology: For nucleated cells, counts were estimated from reference gene primer amplification. Here immunoSEQ multiplex PCR was the method, and the copy in TCRdb shows in-frame clones only, minus some. V and J calls and clone size are as listed in that table; D and trimming were resolved from the DNA. The sample lists about 160,000 clones; roughly four fifths were seen once. Trimming cost V 2 bases and J 0 bases, with 11 bases left between them. The CDR3 contains 15 residues. CDR1 LGHDT and CDR2 YNNKEL come from the germline V gene (reference sequence).

This chain uses TRBV3-1 (or the pseudogene TRBV3-2) with TRBJ2-7, with a possible D match to TRBD2 (7 bases). The sample comprised peripheral blood. This TCR derives from a man between 60 and 70 years old with active or convalescent COVID-19. The CDR3 here is CASSQTGGNSYEQYF. The DNA for the CDR3 is TGTGCCAGCAGCCAAACGGGGGGCAACTCCTACGAGCAGTACTTC.